This entry concerns a single T cell receptor beta chain. This sample stems from a study of T cells expressing NK-cell markers. TCRdb re-called the 5' RACE reads and gives one entry per CDR3 protein, without DNA. The repertoire table contains roughly 430,000 distinct CDR3 sequences. The TCR was taken from a woman between 18 and 75 years old in good health. The sequenced material came from blood T cells: a sorted CD56 or NKG2C T cell subset, CD4+ or CD8+ T cells, or bulk PBMC T cells (not recorded which).

The CDR3 is CAISDGARNEQFF. The chain carries TRBV10-3 and TRBJ2-1; absent DNA, TCRdb's TRBD1 call cannot be checked. CDR3 length equals 13 residues. Germline CDR1 is ENHRY and CDR2 is SYGVKD.